The 8 T cell receptor beta chains given below trace back to one sample, sequenced in a study of multiple sclerosis patients with progressive multifocal leukoencephalopathy. Sequencing was performed with immunoSEQ multiplex PCR; in TCRdb, only in-frame clones are kept and a portion is missing. Of roughly 31,000 clones listed, approximately 89% are singletons. Noted time point: before natalizumab initiation. The specimen was PBMCs. The origin of the receptors is a human donor with multiple sclerosis.

The chain uses TRBV5-1 and TRBJ2-1; 9 bases line up with TRBD1. J lost 8 bases, V lost 0 bases, and 12 bases had no gene match. Looked up from germline, CDR1 is SGHRS and CDR2 is YFSETQ. This CDR3 is built from 17 residues. The CDR3 reads CASSLATDLQGAHEQFF. The CDR3 DNA reads as TGCGCCAGCAGCTTGGCTACCGATTTACAGGGGGCGCATGAGCAGTTCTTC.

The rearrangement joins TRBV7-2 to TRBJ2-7, with 8 bases that match TRBD2. Germline V gives CDR1 SGHTA, CDR2 FQGNSA. The ends lost 2 bases at V and 5 bases at J; junction bases unmatched: 8. This CDR3 comprises 15 residues. CDR3 region: CASSLSAGVPHEQYF. CDR3 nucleotides: TGTGCCAGCAGCTTATCAGCGGGAGTCCCCCACGAGCAGTACTTC. Full variable domain (remainder filled in from reference TRBV7-2 and TRBJ2-7): GAGVSQSPSNKVTEKGKDVELRCDPISGHTALYWYRQSLGQGLEFLIYFQGNSAPDKSGLPSDRFSAERTGGSVSTLTIQRTQQEDSAVYLCASSLSAGVPHEQYFGPGTRLTVT.

The V and J genes are TRBV19 and TRBJ1-1; D perhaps matches TRBD1 (5 bases). V was cut by 6 bases and J by 5 bases, with 16 bases left in between. Germline lookup yields CDR1 LNHDA and CDR2 SQIVND (reference sequence). The CDR3 runs to 14 residues. The chain's CDR3 is CASRGVRGDTEAFF. CDR3 DNA sequence: TGTGCCAGTAGGGGGGTTAGGGGTGATACTGAAGCTTTCTTT.

This chain joins TRBV5-5 and TRBJ1-1, with D unresolved. The CDR3 extends over 13 amino acids. The ends were cut back, 1 base at V and 5 bases at J, with 9 bases in the middle. The germline V gene encodes CDR1 SGHKS and CDR2 YYEKEE (reference sequence). The CDR3 DNA follows: TGTGCCAGCAGCTTGAAAGCGGGGACTGAAGCTTTCTTT. Translating it yields CASSLKAGTEAFF.

The chain employs TRBV7-2 and TRBJ2-1; possible D gene TRBD1, 6 bases. Germline CDR1 reads SGHTA; CDR2 reads FQGNSA. This CDR3 comprises 16 residues. Trimming took off 0 bases at V and 2 bases at J, with 11 bases between the two ends. CDR3 protein: CASSLASQGPYNEQFF. The CDR3 DNA reads as TGTGCCAGCAGCTTAGCTTCGCAGGGGCCCTACAATGAGCAGTTCTTC.

V gene TRBV11-2 combines with J gene TRBJ2-5; 9 nucleotides match TRBD2. The CDR3 runs to 13 residues. Germline CDR1 reads SGHAT; CDR2 reads FQNNGV. The J segment lost 11 bases and the V segment lost 5 bases, leaving 9 bases of the junction unmatched. Here the CDR3 reads CASSRLAGSRQYF. For the CDR3, the DNA is TGTGCCAGCAGCCGGCTAGCGGGATCGCGTCAGTACTTC.

This chain joins TRBV9 and TRBJ1-5, with D uncertain. This CDR3 is built from 14 residues. Germline CDR1 SGDLS, CDR2 YYNGEE. V dropped 1 base and J dropped 2 bases, with 7 bases sitting between them. The DNA of the CDR3 is TGTGCCAGCAGCGTATCCGGGGGCAATCAGCCCCAGCATTTT. Translated, it gives CASSVSGGNQPQHF.

The V gene is TRBV7-8, the J gene TRBJ2-1; TRBD2 matches at 7 bases. This CDR3 spans 15 amino acids. Germline V gene sequence: CDR1 SGHVS, CDR2 FQNEAQ. V shed 1 base, J shed 4 bases, and the junction held 4 bases outside the gene matches. DNA for the CDR3: TGTGCCAGCAGCTTAGGGGCTAGCGGTTACAATGAGCAGTTCTTC. Translated: CASSLGASGYNEQFF.